This TCR beta chain was sequenced during a study of T cell repertoires in cytomegalovirus infection. At the level of the study: Signatures in public TCR beta sequences pointed to both CMV infection and matching HLA type. Overall study results and limits: HLA-C-restricted CMV-specific TCR beta clonotypes prevailed in the ex vivo response. CMV carriers with the relevant HLA were identified by cumulative public TCR beta family frequency.

This clonotype showed up many times. Its antigen is undetermined. TCRdb independently ran MiXCR on the reads; one entry per CDR3 protein. The sample gives approximately 500,000 distinct CDR3 sequences, approximately 15% of which show up once; about 24% is in the top ten. Per the germline V gene, CDR1 is MDHEN and CDR2 is SYDVKM. This CDR3 has 15 residues. Trimming removed 6 bases from V and 5 bases from J; junction bases left unmatched: 9. Sequenced: CD8+ T cells from PBMCs. The chain recombines TRBV28 with TRBJ2-2, with 7 bases identical to TRBD1. The origin of this receptor is a human donor in good health (CMV status not recorded). Some clones in this sample may be carry-over from other donors' samples. The CDR3: CASSQTGVGTGELFF. CDR3 nucleotides: TGTGCCAGCAGCCAAACAGGGGTAGGGACCGGGGAGCTGTTTTTT.